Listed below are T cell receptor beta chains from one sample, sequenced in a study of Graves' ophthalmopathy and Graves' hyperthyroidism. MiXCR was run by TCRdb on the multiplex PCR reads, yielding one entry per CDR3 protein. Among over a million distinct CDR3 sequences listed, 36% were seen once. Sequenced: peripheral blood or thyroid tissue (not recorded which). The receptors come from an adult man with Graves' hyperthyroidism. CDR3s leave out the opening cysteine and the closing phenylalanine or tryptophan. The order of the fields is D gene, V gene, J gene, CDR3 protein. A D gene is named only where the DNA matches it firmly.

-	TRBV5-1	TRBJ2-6	ASRFSTGANVLT
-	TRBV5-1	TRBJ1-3	ASSLVGTGLSGNTIY
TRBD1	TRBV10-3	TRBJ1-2	AISESGQGGGYGYT
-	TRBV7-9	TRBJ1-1	ASSPHIESEAF
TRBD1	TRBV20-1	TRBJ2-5	SAEKRTGWGETQY
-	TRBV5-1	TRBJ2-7	ASSLGWSSYEQY
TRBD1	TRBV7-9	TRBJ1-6	ASSSNRGHNSPLH
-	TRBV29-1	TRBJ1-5	SVEEGSNQPRH
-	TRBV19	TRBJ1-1	ASSQRSGDTEAF
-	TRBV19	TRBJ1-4	ASRGTTNEKLF
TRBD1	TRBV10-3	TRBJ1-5	ASSEVGQGLSNQPQH
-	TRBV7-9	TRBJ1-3	ASIRGGTGNTIY
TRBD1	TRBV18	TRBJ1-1	ASSPTTGVGTEAF
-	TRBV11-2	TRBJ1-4	ASSFLAGLGEKLF
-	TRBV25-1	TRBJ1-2	ASSAMGVYGYT
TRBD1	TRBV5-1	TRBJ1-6	ASSLTGEAASPLH
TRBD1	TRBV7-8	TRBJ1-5	ASSQGRGLVNQPQH
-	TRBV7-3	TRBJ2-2	ASSLGPQTGELF
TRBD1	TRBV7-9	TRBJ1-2	ASSHGTGNYGYT
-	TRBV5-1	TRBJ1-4	ASSLVGNGEKLF
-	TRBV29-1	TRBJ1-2	SVVHIIPGYT
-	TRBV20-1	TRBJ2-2	SASLNRAITGELF
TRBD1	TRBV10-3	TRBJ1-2	ASSGRQGGYGYT
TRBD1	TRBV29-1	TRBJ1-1	SAAIQGLEAF
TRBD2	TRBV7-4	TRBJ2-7	ASTKRAGGTYEQY
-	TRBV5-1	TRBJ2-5	ASSLEYQETRY
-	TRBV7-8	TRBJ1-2	ASSQTQGDGYT
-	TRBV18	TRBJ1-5	ASSPVGVDGQPQH
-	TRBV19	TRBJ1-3	ASSMGRRERPSGNTIY
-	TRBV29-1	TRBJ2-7	SVLQDPGEQY
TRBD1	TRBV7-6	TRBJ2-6	ASSLSTGPSGANVLT
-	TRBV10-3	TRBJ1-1	AISERGDTEAF
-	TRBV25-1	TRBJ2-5	ASNQRGMETQY
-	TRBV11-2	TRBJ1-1	ASSPTAGRAVRTEAF
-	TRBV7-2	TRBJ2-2	ASSLVVGSGELF
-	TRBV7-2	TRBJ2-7	ASSPVPTGSYEQY
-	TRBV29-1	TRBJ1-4	SVEDWDTKGEKLF
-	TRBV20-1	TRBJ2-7	SATSTGEVYEQY
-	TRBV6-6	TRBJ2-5	ASSYPGASRETQY
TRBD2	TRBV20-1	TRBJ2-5	SASRRGGRTQETQY
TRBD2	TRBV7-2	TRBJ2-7	ASSYVPGLAGNEQY
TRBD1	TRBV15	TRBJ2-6	ATERDRVSSTGANVLI
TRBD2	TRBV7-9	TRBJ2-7	ASSPLLAGGQQY
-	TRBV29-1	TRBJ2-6	SVEQIPGANVLT
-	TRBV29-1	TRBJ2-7	SVARQVSYEQY
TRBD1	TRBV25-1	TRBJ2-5	ASCLGQGRETQY
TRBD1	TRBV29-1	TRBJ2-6	SVGTGGPGANVLT
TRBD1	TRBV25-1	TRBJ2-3	ASSVGQAPTDTQY
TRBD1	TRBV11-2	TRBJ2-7	AGSLTGTGGYEQY
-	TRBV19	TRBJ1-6	ASSIDGFASPLH
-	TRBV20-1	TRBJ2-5	SAGDLLGGQEAQY
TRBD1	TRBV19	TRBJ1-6	ASRPRGDLYNSPLH
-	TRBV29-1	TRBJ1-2	SVEGTGNYGYT
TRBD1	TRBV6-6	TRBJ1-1	ANTGTGNTEAF